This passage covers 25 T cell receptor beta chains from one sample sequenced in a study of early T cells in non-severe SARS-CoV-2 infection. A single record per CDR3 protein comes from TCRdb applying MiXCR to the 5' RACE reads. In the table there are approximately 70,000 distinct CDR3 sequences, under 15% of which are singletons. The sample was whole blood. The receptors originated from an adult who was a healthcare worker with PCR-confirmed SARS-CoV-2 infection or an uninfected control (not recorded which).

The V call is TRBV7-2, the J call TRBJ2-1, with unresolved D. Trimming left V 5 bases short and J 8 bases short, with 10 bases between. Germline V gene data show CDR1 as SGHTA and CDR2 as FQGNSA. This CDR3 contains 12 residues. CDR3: CASSLRFHEQFF. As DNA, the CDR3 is TGTGCCAGCAGCCTGAGGTTTCATGAGCAGTTCTTC.

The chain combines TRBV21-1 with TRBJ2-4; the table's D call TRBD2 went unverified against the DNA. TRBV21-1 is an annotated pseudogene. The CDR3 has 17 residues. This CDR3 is CASSKGSREGPKNIQYF. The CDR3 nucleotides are TGTGCCAGCAGCAAAGGCTCGCGGGAGGGCCCCAAAAACATTCAGTACTTC.

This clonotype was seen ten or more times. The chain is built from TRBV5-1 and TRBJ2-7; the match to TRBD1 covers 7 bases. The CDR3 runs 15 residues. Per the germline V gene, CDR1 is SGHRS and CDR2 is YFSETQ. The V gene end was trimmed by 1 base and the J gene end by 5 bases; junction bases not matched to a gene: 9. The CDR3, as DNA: TGCGCCAGCAGCTTGACCCGGGGACAGTCCAACGAGCAGTACTTC. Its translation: CASSLTRGQSNEQYF.

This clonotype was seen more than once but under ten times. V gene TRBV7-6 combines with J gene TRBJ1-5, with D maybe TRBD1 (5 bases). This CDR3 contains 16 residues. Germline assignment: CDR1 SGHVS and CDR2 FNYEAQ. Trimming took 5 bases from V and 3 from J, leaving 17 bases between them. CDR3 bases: TGTGCCAGCAGCCCAGGAACGGGGGGAAACAATCAGCCCCAGCATTTT. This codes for CASSPGTGGNNQPQHF.

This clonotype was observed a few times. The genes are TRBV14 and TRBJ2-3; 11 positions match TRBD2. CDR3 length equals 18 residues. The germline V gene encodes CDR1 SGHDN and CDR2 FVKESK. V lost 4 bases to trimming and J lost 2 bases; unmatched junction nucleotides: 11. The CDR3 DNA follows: TGTGCCAGCAGCCCCTACCGGGCTAGCGGGGGGCACACAGATACGCAGTATTTT. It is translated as CASSPYRASGGHTDTQYF.

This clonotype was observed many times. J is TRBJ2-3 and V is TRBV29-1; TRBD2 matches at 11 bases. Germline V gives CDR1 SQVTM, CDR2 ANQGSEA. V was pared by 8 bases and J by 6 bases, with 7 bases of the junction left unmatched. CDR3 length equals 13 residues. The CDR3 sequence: CSWTSGLGDTQYF. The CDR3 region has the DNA TGCAGCTGGACTAGCGGGCTGGGGGATACGCAGTATTTT.

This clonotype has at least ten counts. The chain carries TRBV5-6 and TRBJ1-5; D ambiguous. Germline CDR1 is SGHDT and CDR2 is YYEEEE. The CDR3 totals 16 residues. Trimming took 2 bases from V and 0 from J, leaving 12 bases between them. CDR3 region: CASSLRNWNSNQPQHF. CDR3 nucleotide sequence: TGTGCCAGCAGCTTAAGGAACTGGAATAGCAATCAGCCCCAGCATTTT. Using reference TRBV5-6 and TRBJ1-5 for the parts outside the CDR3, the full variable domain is DAGVTQSPTHLIKTRGQQVTLRCSPKSGHDTVSWYQQALGQGPQFIFQYYEEEERQRGNFPDRFSGHQFPNYSSELNVNALLLGDSALYLCASSLRNWNSNQPQHFGDGTRLSIL.

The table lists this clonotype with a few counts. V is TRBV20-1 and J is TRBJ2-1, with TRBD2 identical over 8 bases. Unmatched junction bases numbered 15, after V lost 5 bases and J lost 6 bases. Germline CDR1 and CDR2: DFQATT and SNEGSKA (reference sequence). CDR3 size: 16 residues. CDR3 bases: TGCAGTGCTTCCAATCCGATGAGCGGGAGTCTCAATGAGCAGTTCTTC. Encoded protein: CSASNPMSGSLNEQFF.

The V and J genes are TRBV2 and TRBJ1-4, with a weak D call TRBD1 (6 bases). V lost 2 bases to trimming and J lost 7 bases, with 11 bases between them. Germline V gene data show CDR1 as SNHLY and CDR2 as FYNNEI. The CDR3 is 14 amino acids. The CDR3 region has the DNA TGTGCCAGCAGTGAAACAGGGCAGGGTGAAAAACTGTTTTTT. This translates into CASSETGQGEKLFF.

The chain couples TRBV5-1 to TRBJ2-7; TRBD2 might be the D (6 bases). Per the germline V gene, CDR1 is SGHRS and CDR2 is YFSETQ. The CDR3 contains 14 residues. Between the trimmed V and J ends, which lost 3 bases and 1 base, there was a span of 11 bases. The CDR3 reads CASSSSSDSYEQYF. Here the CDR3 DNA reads TGCGCCAGCAGCTCCTCTAGCGATTCCTACGAGCAGTACTTC.

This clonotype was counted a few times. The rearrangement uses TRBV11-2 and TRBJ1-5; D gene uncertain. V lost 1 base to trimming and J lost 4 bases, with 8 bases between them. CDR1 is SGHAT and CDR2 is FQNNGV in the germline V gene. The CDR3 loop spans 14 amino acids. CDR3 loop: CASSLGAPNQPQHF. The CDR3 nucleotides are TGTGCCAGCAGCTTAGGGGCGCCTAATCAGCCCCAGCATTTT.

CDR3 sequence: CASSLQPTGIGGYTF. DNA of the CDR3: TGTGCCAGCAGCTTACAACCTACAGGAATAGGGGGCTACACCTTC. This rearrangement joins TRBV7-6 to TRBJ1-2; D might be TRBD1 (5 bases). The V end was cut by 2 bases, the J end by 8 bases, with 18 bases between. CDR3 length equals 15 residues. Germline CDR1 is SGHVS and CDR2 is FNYEAQ.

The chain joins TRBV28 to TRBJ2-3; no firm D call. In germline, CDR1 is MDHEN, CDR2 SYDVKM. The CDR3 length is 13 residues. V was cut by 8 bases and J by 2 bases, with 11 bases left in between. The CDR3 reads CASGDPHTDTQYF. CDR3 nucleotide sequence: TGTGCCAGCGGTGACCCCCACACAGATACGCAGTATTTT.

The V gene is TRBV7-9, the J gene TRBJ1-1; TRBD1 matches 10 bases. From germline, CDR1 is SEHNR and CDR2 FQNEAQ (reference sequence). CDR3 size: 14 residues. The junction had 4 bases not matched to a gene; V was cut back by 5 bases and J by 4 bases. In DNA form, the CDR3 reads TGTGCCAGCAGCCTCCGGGACAGGGGCACTGAAGCTTTCTTT. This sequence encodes CASSLRDRGTEAFF. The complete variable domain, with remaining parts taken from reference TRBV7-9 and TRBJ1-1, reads DTGVSQNPRHKITKRGQNVTFRCDPISEHNRLYWYRQTLGQGPEFLTYFQNEAQLEKSRLLSDRFSAERPKGSFSTLEIQRTEQGDSAMYLCASSLRDRGTEAFFGQGTRLTVV.

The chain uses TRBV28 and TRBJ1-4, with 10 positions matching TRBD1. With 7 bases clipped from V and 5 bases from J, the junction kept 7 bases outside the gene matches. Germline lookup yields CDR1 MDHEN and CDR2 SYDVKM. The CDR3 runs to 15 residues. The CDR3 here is CASTQRTGGNEKLFF. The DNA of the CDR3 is TGTGCCAGCACCCAAAGGACAGGGGGGAATGAAAAACTGTTTTTT.

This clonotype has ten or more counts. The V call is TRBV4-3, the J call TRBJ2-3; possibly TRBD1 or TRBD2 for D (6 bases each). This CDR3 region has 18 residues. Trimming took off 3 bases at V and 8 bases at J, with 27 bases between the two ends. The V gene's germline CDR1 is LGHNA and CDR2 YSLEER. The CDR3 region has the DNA TGCGCCAGCAGCCAGAGTCCTTCGGGAGACGCCAGGGGTGGTACGCAGTATTTT. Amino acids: CASSQSPSGDARGGTQYF.

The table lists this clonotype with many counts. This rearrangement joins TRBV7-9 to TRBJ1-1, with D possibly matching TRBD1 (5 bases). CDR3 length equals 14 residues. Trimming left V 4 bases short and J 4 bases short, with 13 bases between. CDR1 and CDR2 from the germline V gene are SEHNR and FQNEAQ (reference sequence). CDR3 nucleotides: TGTGCCAGCAGCTCTGGGGGGGTAAGCACTGAAGCTTTCTTT. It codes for CASSSGGVSTEAFF.

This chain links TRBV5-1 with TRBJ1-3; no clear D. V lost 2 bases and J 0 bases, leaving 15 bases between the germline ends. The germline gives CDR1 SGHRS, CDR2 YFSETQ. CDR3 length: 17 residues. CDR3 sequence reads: CASSFGLQRNSGNTIYF. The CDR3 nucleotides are TGCGCCAGCAGCTTTGGATTACAGCGAAACTCTGGAAACACCATATATTTT.

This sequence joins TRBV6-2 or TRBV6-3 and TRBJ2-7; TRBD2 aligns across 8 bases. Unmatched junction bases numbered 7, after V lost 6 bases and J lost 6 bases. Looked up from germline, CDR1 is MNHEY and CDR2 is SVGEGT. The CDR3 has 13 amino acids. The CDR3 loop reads CASRSFLAGEQYF. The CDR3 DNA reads TGTGCCAGCAGATCCTTTCTAGCGGGCGAGCAGTACTTC.

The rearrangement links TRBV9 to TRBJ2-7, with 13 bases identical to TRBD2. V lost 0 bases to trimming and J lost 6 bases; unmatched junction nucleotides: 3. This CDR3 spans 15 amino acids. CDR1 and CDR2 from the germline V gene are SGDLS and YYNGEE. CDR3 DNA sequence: TGTGCCAGCAGCGTAGGGACTAGCGGGAGTCTCGAGCAGTACTTC. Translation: CASSVGTSGSLEQYF. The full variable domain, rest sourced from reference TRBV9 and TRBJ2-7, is DSGVTQTPKHLITATGQRVTLRCSPRSGDLSVYWYQQSLDQGLQFLIQYYNGEERAKGNILERFSAQQFPDLHSELNLSSLELGDSALYFCASSVGTSGSLEQYFGPGTRLTVT.

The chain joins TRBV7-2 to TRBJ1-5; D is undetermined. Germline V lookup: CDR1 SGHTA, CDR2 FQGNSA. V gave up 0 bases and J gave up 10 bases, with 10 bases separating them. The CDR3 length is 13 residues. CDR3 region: CASSLAGESPQHF. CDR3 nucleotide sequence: TGTGCCAGCAGCTTAGCTGGGGAGAGTCCCCAGCATTTT.

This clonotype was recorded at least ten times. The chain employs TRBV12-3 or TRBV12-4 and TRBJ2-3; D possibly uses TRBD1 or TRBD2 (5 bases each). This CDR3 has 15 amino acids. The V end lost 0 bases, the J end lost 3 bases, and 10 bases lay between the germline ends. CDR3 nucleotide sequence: TGTGCCAGCAGTTTAGCGGGGGAAGAGACAGATACGCAGTATTTT. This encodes CASSLAGEETDTQYF.

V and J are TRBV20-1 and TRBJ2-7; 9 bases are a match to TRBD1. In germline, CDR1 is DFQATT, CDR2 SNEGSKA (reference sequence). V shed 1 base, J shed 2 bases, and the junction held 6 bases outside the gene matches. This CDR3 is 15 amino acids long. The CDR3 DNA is TGCAGTGCTAGAGCGACAGGGGGACTTACCTACGAGCAGTACTTC. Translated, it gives CSARATGGLTYEQYF.

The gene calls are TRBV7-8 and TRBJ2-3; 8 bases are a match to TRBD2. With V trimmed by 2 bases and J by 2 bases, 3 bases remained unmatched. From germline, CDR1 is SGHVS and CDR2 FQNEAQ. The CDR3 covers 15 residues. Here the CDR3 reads CASSLWRGDTDTQYF. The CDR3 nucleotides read TGTGCCAGCAGCTTATGGCGGGGGGACACAGATACGCAGTATTTT.

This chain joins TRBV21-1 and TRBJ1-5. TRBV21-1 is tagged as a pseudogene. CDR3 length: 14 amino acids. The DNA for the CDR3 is TGTGCCAGCAGCAAAGAGGCAGTAAATCAGCCCCAGCATTTT. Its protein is CASSKEAVNQPQHF.